What follows describes a single T cell receptor beta chain. Per the original data handling: The authors estimated nucleated cell counts from reference gene primer amplification. Generated by immunoSEQ multiplex PCR, the TCRdb table keeps only in-frame clones and is missing some. D and trimming come from the DNA, and the V and J calls and clone size come from that table. The data hold 120,000 or so clones, with 76% observed a single time. These data are taken from a study of blood T cell repertoires in COVID-19. The overall study: The study drew acute and convalescent COVID-19 samples from the United States, Italy and Spain. In each case, the material was cDNA or gDNA derived from T cells, B-cell-depleted T cells, or PBMCs.

The V and J ends lost 2 bases and 8 bases, in that order; junction bases with no gene match: 13. The length of the CDR3 is 16 residues. Germline V gene sequence: CDR1 SGHAT, CDR2 FQDESV (reference sequence). Sequencing was done on a sample of peripheral blood. This sequence originates from a woman older than 75 with acute or convalescent COVID-19. The V call is TRBV11-1, the J call TRBJ2-7; the match to TRBD1 covers 9 bases. The CDR3 reads CASSLTRDRERGQQYF. As DNA, the CDR3 is TGTGCCAGCAGCTTAACCCGGGACAGGGAAAGGGGCCAGCAGTACTTC.